What follows are 15 T cell receptor beta chains derived from one specimen sequenced in a study of blood T cell repertoires in COVID-19. Method: immunoSEQ multiplex PCR; TCRdb's copy keeps in-frame clones and lacks some. The table records 360,000 or so clones, 89% of them present only once. Sequenced sample: PBMCs or T cells enriched from blood (not recorded which). The receptors were gathered from a woman aged 30 to 39 who had recovered from COVID-19.

Only one count was recorded for this clone. The V gene is TRBV29-1, the J gene TRBJ2-1; 8 positions agree with TRBD2. With 5 bases clipped from V and 4 bases from J, the junction kept 7 bases outside the gene matches. The CDR3 length is 14 residues. Germline assignment: CDR1 SQVTM and CDR2 ANQGSEA. CDR3 sequence: CSVSLAGLYNEQFF. The CDR3, as DNA: TGCAGCGTTAGTCTAGCGGGTTTATACAATGAGCAGTTCTTC.

The chain joins TRBV5-1 to TRBJ2-7, with 10 bases fitting TRBD1. The CDR3 spans 16 residues. Germline V gene sequence: CDR1 SGHRS, CDR2 YFSETQ. With V trimmed by 3 bases and J by 0 bases, 6 bases remained unmatched. DNA for the CDR3: TGCGCCAGCAGCTCCTGGACAGGGGGAACCTCCTACGAGCAGTACTTC. Translated: CASSSWTGGTSYEQYF.

This rearrangement joins TRBV29-1 to TRBJ1-1; D may be TRBD1 (5 bases). V gave up 6 bases and J gave up 1 base, with 9 bases separating them. CDR1 is SQVTM and CDR2 is ANQGSEA in the germline V gene. The CDR3 sequence is 12 residues long. CDR3 in DNA: TGCAGCGTCTCGACAGCGAACACTGAAGCTTTCTTT. Amino acids: CSVSTANTEAFF.

V gene TRBV5-1 combines with J gene TRBJ1-2, with D maybe TRBD1 (6 bases). There are 16 residues in the CDR3. The germline V and J ends were trimmed by 4 bases and 5 bases, with 21 bases remaining between them. Germline V gene sequence: CDR1 SGHRS, CDR2 YFSETQ. The CDR3 region has the DNA TGCGCCAGCAGCATGGGGAAAGCTCGCAGGGGATATGGCTACACCTTC. Its translation is CASSMGKARRGYGYTF.

This chain uses TRBV30 with TRBJ1-5, with D unclear. Germline V CDR1 and CDR2: GTSNPN, SVGIG (reference sequence). This CDR3 comprises 17 residues. V was pared by 0 bases and J by 0 bases, with 15 bases between. The CDR3 loop is CAWSVPLHGHSNQPQHF. In DNA form, the CDR3 reads TGTGCCTGGAGTGTACCCCTCCACGGTCATAGCAATCAGCCCCAGCATTTT.

V usage is TRBV6-2 or TRBV6-3 and J usage is TRBJ2-3, with D possibly TRBD2 on 5 matching bases. CDR3 length: 14 residues. Between the trimmed V and J ends, which lost 0 bases and 4 bases, there was a span of 8 bases. The germline CDR1 and CDR2 sequences are MNHEY and SVGEGT. The CDR3 sequence is CASSYSRGSDTQYF. The CDR3 DNA reads as TGTGCCAGCAGTTACTCAAGAGGGTCAGATACGCAGTATTTT.

J is TRBJ1-3 and V is TRBV9; D uncertain. V lost 5 bases to trimming and J lost 0 bases, with 12 bases between them. Germline lookup yields CDR1 SGDLS and CDR2 YYNGEE. This CDR3 has 15 amino acids. Here the CDR3 reads CASSGGRSSGNTIYF. DNA for the CDR3: TGTGCCAGCAGTGGTGGTAGGAGCTCTGGAAACACCATATATTTT.

This clone has more than one count but fewer than ten. The J gene is TRBJ2-7, the V gene TRBV28, with D possibly matching TRBD2 (5 bases). The germline V and J ends were trimmed by 4 bases and 0 bases, with 13 bases remaining between them. Germline V gene sequence: CDR1 MDHEN, CDR2 SYDVKM. CDR3 length: 15 residues. In nucleotides, the CDR3 is TGTGCCAGCAGTTCCCCGGAGGAGAGCTCCTACGAGCAGTACTTC. As protein: CASSSPEESSYEQYF.

The chain is built from TRBV6-1 and TRBJ2-1; weak D call: TRBD2 (5 bases). Trimming removed 3 bases from V and 7 bases from J, with 13 bases in between. The CDR3 extends over 14 amino acids. In germline, CDR1 is MNHNS, CDR2 SASEGT. The CDR3 sequence: CASSETILGNEQFF. The CDR3 DNA sequence: TGTGCCAGCAGTGAGACTATCCTAGGGAATGAGCAGTTCTTC.

CDR3 sequence (DNA): TGTGCCTGGATGCCGTCCGGTGGTGGCTACACCTTC. As protein: CAWMPSGGGYTF. The V call is TRBV30, the J call TRBJ1-2, with D hard to call. Trimming shortened V by 4 bases and J by 7 bases, and 13 bases separated the two germline ends. Germline V CDR1 and CDR2: GTSNPN, SVGIG (reference sequence). The CDR3 is 12 amino acids.

V usage is TRBV27 and J usage is TRBJ1-1; TRBD1 agrees at 7 bases. The germline V gene has CDR1 MNHEY and CDR2 SMNVEV (reference sequence). V lost 6 bases, J lost 5 bases, and 6 bases stayed unmatched. The CDR3 spans 13 residues. Written as DNA, the CDR3 is TGTGCCAGCAGACACGACAGGGAGACTGAAGCTTTCTTT. Its translation: CASRHDRETEAFF.

The gene calls are TRBV9 and TRBJ2-3; no firm D call. The V end was cut by 0 bases, the J end by 1 base, with 9 bases between. The CDR3 loop spans 15 amino acids. CDR1 and CDR2 (germline): SGDLS, YYNGEE. CDR3 coding DNA: TGTGCCAGCAGCGTAGGCGGCTCACGCACAGATACGCAGTATTTT. This encodes CASSVGGSRTDTQYF.

V is TRBV20-1 and J is TRBJ2-4; 9 bases match TRBD2. This CDR3 is built from 15 residues. In germline, CDR1 is DFQATT, CDR2 SNEGSKA (reference sequence). V shed 5 bases and J 9 bases; nucleotides not matched to a gene: 14. In DNA form, the CDR3 reads TGCAGTGCTGGTGGCGGGGGGGCCACAACACGCATTCAGTACTTC. Translation: CSAGGGGATTRIQYF.

The V gene is TRBV25-1, the J gene TRBJ1-2; weak D call: TRBD1 (6 bases). Trimming removed 7 bases at V and 4 bases at J, with 10 bases between. Germline V gene sequence: CDR1 MGHDK, CDR2 SYGVNS. This CDR3 is 12 amino acids long. The CDR3 DNA reads as TGTGCCAGCAATGGGGGCAGCTATGGCTACACCTTC. Translated: CASNGGSYGYTF.

This rearrangement joins TRBV6-1 to TRBJ2-7; D call uncertain. CDR1 and CDR2 (germline): MNHNS, SASEGT. The germline V and J ends were trimmed by 0 bases and 3 bases, with 3 bases remaining between them. The CDR3 extends over 12 amino acids. CDR3 amino acids: CASSEAIYEQYF. CDR3 bases: TGTGCCAGCAGTGAAGCTATCTACGAGCAGTACTTC.